These T cell receptor beta chains were read from a single sample in a study of blood T cell repertoires in COVID-19. Clones were read by immunoSEQ multiplex PCR, and TCRdb kept only the in-frame ones, dropping some. The sample contains over 250,000 clones, approximately 90% of which appear only once. The sequenced material came from PBMCs or T cells enriched from blood (not recorded which). The receptors come from a woman aged 60-70 years in a cohort exposed to, infected with or recovered from COVID-19 (not recorded which). CDR3s include the opening cysteine and the closing phenylalanine or tryptophan. The D gene is left open where the match is weak. Size tells how often a clone was seen (once, few, many) or the class of an expanded clone, and some rows leave it out.

TRBD1	TRBJ1-6	NA	TRBV6-5	CASSWKTGGGPPLHF	TGTGCCAGCAGCTGGAAGACAGGGGGCGGCCCACCCCTCCACTTT
NA	TRBJ2-3	NA	TRBV7-8	CASRRDSGTDTQYF	TGTGCCAGCAGGCGGGACTCGGGCACAGATACGCAGTATTTT
NA	TRBJ2-1	NA	TRBV5-1	CASSQTGGARTGAYNEQFF	TGCGCCAGCAGCCAAACCGGGGGGGCCCGGACAGGGGCCTACAATGAGCAGTTCTTC
TRBD1	TRBJ1-2	NA	TRBV5-1	CASRDRGGDLGYTF	TGCGCCAGCAGAGACAGGGGTGGTGACTTGGGCTACACCTTC
TRBD2	TRBJ2-7	NA	TRBV10-2	CASSEGGSNYEQYF	TGCGCCAGCAGTGAAGGCGGGAGTAATTACGAGCAGTACTTC
TRBD1	TRBJ2-7	NA	TRBV6-5	CASSSWTGGNYEQYF	TGTGCCAGCAGTTCTTGGACAGGGGGGAACTACGAGCAGTACTTC
NA	TRBJ2-1	many	TRBV5-6	CASSSSFYLANEQFF	TGTGCCAGCAGCTCGAGCTTTTATCTAGCCAATGAGCAGTTCTTC
TRBD2	TRBJ2-1	NA	TRBV19	CASTPWAIAGVAVTYNEQFF	TGTGCCAGTACCCCATGGGCAATAGCGGGAGTTGCCGTGACCTACAATGAGCAGTTCTTC
NA	TRBJ1-4	NA	TRBV6-5	CASSYSTVADEKLFF	TGTGCCAGCAGTTACTCGACAGTGGCGGATGAAAAACTGTTTTTT
TRBD1	TRBJ2-4	NA	TRBV15	CATRRQGENIQYF	TGTGCCACCAGGCGGCAGGGGGAAAACATTCAGTACTTC
TRBD1	TRBJ1-2	NA	TRBV4-1	CASSAVGQGARGYTF	TGCGCCAGCAGCGCTGTGGGACAGGGGGCTCGTGGCTACACCTTC
TRBD2	TRBJ2-1	NA	TRBV2	CASSDSGPYNEQFF	TGTGCCAGCAGCGATAGCGGGCCCTACAATGAGCAGTTCTTC
TRBD2	TRBJ2-7	NA	TRBV9	CASSPGLAGAVTYEQYF	TGTGCCAGCAGCCCCGGACTAGCGGGAGCCGTCACCTACGAGCAGTACTTC
TRBD1	TRBJ2-1	NA	TRBV2	CASSGGRGPIKRDNEQFF	TGTGCCAGCAGTGGAGGCAGGGGGCCCATTAAGAGGGACAATGAGCAGTTCTTC
NA	TRBJ2-2	NA	TRBV24-1	CATSATGNTGELFF	TGTGCCACCAGTGCAACAGGGAACACCGGGGAGCTGTTTTTT
TRBD1	TRBJ1-2	NA	TRBV28	CASDTGTGFGYTF	TGTGCCAGCGACACCGGGACAGGGTTTGGCTACACCTTC
NA	TRBJ2-2	NA	TRBV5-1	CASSSGHLNTGELFF	TGCGCCAGCAGCTCGGGACACTTGAACACCGGGGAGCTGTTTTTT
TRBD1	TRBJ1-1	once	TRBV28	CASSAGQVAFF	TGTGCCAGCAGTGCGGGACAGGTTGCTTTCTTT
TRBD1	TRBJ1-3	NA	TRBV4-1	CASSQDQGAKGNTIYF	TGCGCCAGCAGCCAAGATCAGGGGGCTAAAGGAAACACCATATATTTT
NA	TRBJ2-7	NA	TRBV5-6	CASSLRDSYEQYF	TGTGCCAGCAGCCTCCGGGACTCCTACGAGCAGTACTTC
NA	TRBJ2-3	NA	TRBV4-1	CASSQGGRSGSGGNTDTQYF	TGCGCCAGCAGCCAAGGGGGACGGTCCGGTAGTGGGGGCAACACAGATACGCAGTATTTT
TRBD1	TRBJ1-4	NA	TRBV5-1	CASSLAFDREDEKLFF	TGCGCCAGCAGCTTGGCCTTCGACAGGGAGGATGAAAAACTGTTTTTT
TRBD1	TRBJ1-5	NA	TRBV23-1	CASSQPHRGRVFPSNQPQHF	TGCGCCAGCAGTCAACCACACAGGGGGCGCGTCTTTCCAAGCAATCAGCCCCAGCATTTT
TRBD1	TRBJ2-1	NA	TRBV5-6	CASSFWQGAPFF	TGTGCCAGCAGCTTTTGGCAGGGGGCTCCGTTCTTC
NA	TRBJ1-3	few	TRBV7-2	CASSLGFRGMAGNTIYF	TGTGCCAGCAGCTTAGGTTTCAGGGGAATGGCTGGAAACACCATATATTTT
NA	TRBJ2-7	few	TRBV7-2	CASTVRGGQYEQYF	TGTGCCAGCACCGTCAGGGGCGGTCAGTACGAGCAGTACTTC
NA	TRBJ2-7	NA	TRBV9	CASSVGRDTVLYEQYF	TGTGCCAGCAGCGTAGGGAGGGATACAGTCCTATACGAGCAGTACTTC